These 2 T cell receptor beta chains originate from one sample sequenced in a study of cytomegalovirus exposure and HLA in healthy donors. The study ran its PCR with 60 Vbeta and 13 Jbeta primers. The assay was immunoSEQ multiplex PCR, and TCRdb's table has in-frame clones only and misses some. This table holds about 130,000 clones, about 84% found once. Material for sequencing was PBMCs. The source of these receptors is a boy aged 5 to 17 in good health and CMV-seronegative.

The chain has TRBV5-4 and TRBJ2-5, with 14 bases identical to TRBD2. The CDR3 consists of 13 residues. The ends lost 10 bases at V and 4 bases at J; junction bases unmatched: 3. Germline loops: CDR1 SGHNT, CDR2 YYREEE (reference sequence). The CDR3 loop is CAGGTSGRETQYF. DNA of the CDR3: TGTGCCGGTGGGACTAGCGGGAGAGAGACCCAGTACTTC.

The V gene is TRBV19, the J gene TRBJ2-4, with 8 bases identical to TRBD2. Germline V gene sequence: CDR1 LNHDA, CDR2 SQIVND (reference sequence). CDR3 size: 14 residues. J lost 3 bases, V lost 6 bases, and 4 bases had no gene match. The CDR3 sequence is CASRHAGGKNIQYF. As DNA, the CDR3 is TGTGCCAGTAGACACGCGGGGGGCAAAAACATTCAGTACTTC.